The 9 T cell receptor beta chains below come from one sample, sequenced in a study of blood T cell repertoires in COVID-19. Measured with immunoSEQ multiplex PCR; TCRdb has only the in-frame clones, and not every one. The repertoire holds about 40,000 clones, with 80% to 90% as singletons. The sequenced material came from peripheral blood. Receptors were obtained from a middle-aged man with active COVID-19.

The chain links TRBV19 to TRBJ1-6; 7 bases fit TRBD1. Per the germline V gene, CDR1 is LNHDA and CDR2 is SQIVND (reference sequence). The J segment lost 7 bases and the V segment lost 4 bases, leaving 4 bases of the junction unmatched. CDR3 length: 14 amino acids. The CDR3 DNA reads TGTGCCAGTAGTACGACAGGGTTGAATTCACCCCTCCACTTT. This codes for CASSTTGLNSPLHF.

The V and J genes are TRBV18 and TRBJ1-1; tentatively, D is TRBD1 (5 bases). The CDR3 runs to 13 residues. CDR1 KGHSH and CDR2 LQKENI come from the germline V gene. Trimming shortened V by 6 bases and J by 2 bases, and 10 bases separated the two germline ends. This CDR3 is CASSLDSNTEAFF. The CDR3 DNA sequence: TGTGCCAGCTCCCTAGACAGTAACACTGAAGCTTTCTTT.

This chain joins TRBV11-2 and TRBJ2-1, with 9 bases matching TRBD2. The CDR3 is 18 amino acids. The J segment lost 0 bases and the V segment lost 0 bases, leaving 6 bases of the junction unmatched. Germline loops: CDR1 SGHAT, CDR2 FQNNGV. CDR3 loop: CASSLDGTSFHSYNEQFF. The CDR3 region has the DNA TGTGCCAGCAGCTTAGATGGGACTAGCTTCCACTCCTACAATGAGCAGTTCTTC.

The chain couples TRBV19 to TRBJ2-7, with 9 bases aligning to TRBD1. Per the germline V gene, CDR1 is LNHDA and CDR2 is SQIVND (reference sequence). J was trimmed by 3 bases and V by 7 bases; bases with no gene match: 7. The CDR3 has 14 residues. The CDR3 protein is CASTPGQGYYEQYF. CDR3 nucleotides: TGTGCCAGTACCCCGGGACAGGGTTACTACGAGCAGTACTTC.

The gene calls are TRBV7-9 and TRBJ2-2; unclear D gene. Germline V CDR1 and CDR2: SEHNR, FQNEAQ (reference sequence). The germline V and J ends were trimmed by 3 bases and 4 bases, with 3 bases remaining between them. The CDR3 runs 12 residues. CDR3 in DNA: TGTGCCAGCAGCTTCGGCACCGGGGAGCTGTTTTTT. This gives the protein CASSFGTGELFF.

The gene calls are TRBV4-1 and TRBJ2-4; 8 nucleotides line up with TRBD1. The germline V gene encodes CDR1 MGHRA and CDR2 YSYEKL. The CDR3 length is 19 residues. Trimming took 1 base from V and 0 from J; bases not matched to a gene: 11. Written as DNA, the CDR3 is TGCGCCAGCAGCCAAGGAGAGGCCAGGGGGCGAGGAGCCAAAAACATTCAGTACTTC. It specifies CASSQGEARGRGAKNIQYF.

The CDR3 DNA follows: TGTGCCAGCAGTGCGGACAGGCTAATAGAAGCTTTCTTT. Amino acids: CASSADRLIEAFF. This sequence joins TRBV6-6 and TRBJ1-1; 7 nucleotides line up with TRBD1. V lost 5 bases to trimming and J lost 8 bases; unmatched junction nucleotides: 8. The CDR3 is made up of 13 amino acids. Germline CDR1 and CDR2: MNHNY and SVGAGI (reference sequence).

The rearrangement links TRBV28 to TRBJ1-5; 8 bases are shared with TRBD1. Germline V gene lookup returns CDR1 MDHEN and CDR2 SYDVKM. This CDR3 contains 14 residues. The V gene end was trimmed by 3 bases and the J gene end by 9 bases; junction bases not matched to a gene: 7. The CDR3 is CASSFTGGAGPQHF. The CDR3 region has the DNA TGTGCCAGCAGTTTCACAGGGGGTGCGGGGCCCCAGCATTTT.

This chain uses TRBV28 with TRBJ1-1; 8 nucleotides align to TRBD1. Trimming at V came to 1 base and at J to 1 base, leaving 5 bases not matched to a gene. The CDR3 loop spans 16 amino acids. CDR1 and CDR2 (germline): MDHEN, SYDVKM. CDR3 DNA: TGTGCCAGCAGTTTATTCAGGGGGCGCGGGAACACTGAAGCTTTCTTT. It yields the protein CASSLFRGRGNTEAFF. Full variable domain (missing parts from reference TRBV28 and TRBJ1-1): DVKVTQSSRYLVKRTGEKVFLECVQDMDHENMFWYRQDPGLGLRLIYFSYDVKMKEKGDIPEGYSVSREKKERFSLILESASTNQTSMYLCASSLFRGRGNTEAFFGQGTRLTVV.